This T cell receptor (beta chain) was profiled in a study of T cell responses to AZD1222 COVID-19 vaccine (dated by TCRdb to about 2021). In the study overall: TCR sequencing covered some 240 trial participants: 200 to 220 given two doses of AZD1222 and around 25 given two doses of MenACWY control vaccine. Trial participants were enrolled by age into subgroups of 18-55, 56-69 and 70-plus years, and about 150, 27 and 61 TCR-sequenced participants, respectively, were included in these subgroups. Results and caveats for the whole study, not just this receptor: Conclusions about previously exposed vaccinees are limited, since just five or six AZD1222 recipients were seropositive for SARS-CoV-2 at baseline. The 56-69-year group was small, and its depth increase did not reach significance, likely because of low power. A significant rise in spike-specific TCR breadth and depth was observed after two AZD1222 doses relative to day 0 and relative to MenACWY recipients. Nearly half of unique spike-specific TCRs reportedly recognized epitopes outside regions mutated in the B.1.351 and B.1.1.7 variants. The vaccine-associated CD4 TCRs covered the entire spike protein, and the dominant responses fell in regions 160-218 and 743-854. Participants were mostly white British, with more females than males. The authors suggested clonal diversity may have been underestimated. Because no day 14 peak-response samples were available, the repertoires could be characterized only after the peak T cell response.

A remark on this clone: Its cognate antigen has yet to be identified. Within one base of it there is no much larger clone, and no base qualities were kept.

The CDR3 regions of human TCRbeta chains were subjected to immunosequencing. The original methods were these. Repertoire TCRs were matched against a reference library of SARS-CoV-2-specific TCRs generated with the MIRA antigen-specificity platform. Breadth was defined as the fraction of unique TCRs that were SARS-CoV-2-associated, and depth was defined as the fraction of total T cells that were SARS-CoV-2-associated. Using the MIRA data, each spike-specific TCR was assigned both to the spike region to which the TCR was reactive and to a CD4 or CD8 class. Log10-transformed breadth and depth values were compared by one-way ANOVA with Sidak's multiple comparisons tests. TCRdb limited this immuneACCESS table to in-frame rearrangements with V and J called. A share of clones is missing; checked studies link under half to unresolved V genes, and the rest is unexplained. The DNA gave D and trimming, while V, J and clone size come from that table. For this sample the table gives more than 100,000 clones, of which about 90% were detected only once. The top ten constitute around 1.9% of the sample.

Based on the germline V gene, the CDR1 and CDR2 sequences are MDHEN and SYDVKM. Taken from cysteine to phenylalanine, the CDR3 has 14 residues. Solely the CDR3 DNA is kept, with 42 bases framed from the first base. V is pruned by 5 bases and J by 5 bases, leaving 6 bases of the junction without a gene match. The time point label, as the study defines it: about 28 days (+/-7) after the second vaccine dose. AZD1222 recipients given second doses at about 4 weeks or at about 12 weeks were pooled, since spike-specific TCR depth and breadth were not found to differ between the two schedules. Vaccinee samples were obtained from the UK trials COV001 and COV002, which included a single-blind randomized controlled phase 2/3 trial of AZD1222 (ChAdOx1 nCoV-19) in healthy adults. For TCRbeta chain sequencing, PBMC samples were collected from trial participants at day 0 and at day 28 after the second dose.

The starting material was peripheral blood, obtained 28 days after the second AZD1222 dose. In this chain, TRBV28 is recombined with TRBJ1-5, with 7 bases in between that match TRBD1. The sequence was collected from an adult who received the AZD1222 COVID-19 vaccine. The nucleotide sequence is TGTGCCAGCAGTCCTCGACAGGGACATCAGCCCCAGCATTTT. Its product reads: CASSPRQGHQPQHF.